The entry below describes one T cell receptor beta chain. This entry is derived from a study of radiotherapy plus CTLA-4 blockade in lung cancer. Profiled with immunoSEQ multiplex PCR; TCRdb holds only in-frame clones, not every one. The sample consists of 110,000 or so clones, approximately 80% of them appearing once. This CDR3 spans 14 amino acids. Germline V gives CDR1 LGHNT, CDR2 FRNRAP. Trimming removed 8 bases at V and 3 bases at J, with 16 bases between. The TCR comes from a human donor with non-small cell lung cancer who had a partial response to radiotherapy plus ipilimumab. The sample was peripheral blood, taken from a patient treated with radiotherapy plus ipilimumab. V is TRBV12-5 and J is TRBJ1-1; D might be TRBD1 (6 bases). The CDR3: CASSRQGIYTEAFF. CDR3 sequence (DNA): TGTGCTAGTTCTCGGCAGGGGATCTACACTGAAGCTTTCTTT.